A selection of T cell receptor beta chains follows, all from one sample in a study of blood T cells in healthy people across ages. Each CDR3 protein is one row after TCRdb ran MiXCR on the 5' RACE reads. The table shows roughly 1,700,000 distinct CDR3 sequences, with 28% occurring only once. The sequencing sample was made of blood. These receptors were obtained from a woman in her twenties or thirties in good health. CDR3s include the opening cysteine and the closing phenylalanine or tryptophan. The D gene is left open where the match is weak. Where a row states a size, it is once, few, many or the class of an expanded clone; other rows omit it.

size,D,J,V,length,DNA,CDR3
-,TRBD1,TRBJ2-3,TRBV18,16,TGTGCCAGCTCACCACGAGGACAGGTGTTTGGAGATACGCAGTATTTT,CASSPRGQVFGDTQYF
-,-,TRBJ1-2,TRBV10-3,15,TGTGCCATCAGTGCGGGGACAAGGACTAACTATGGCTACACCTTC,CAISAGTRTNYGYTF
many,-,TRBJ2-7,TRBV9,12,TGTGCCAGCAGTCAGGGGGGCCACGAGCAGTACTTC,CASSQGGHEQYF
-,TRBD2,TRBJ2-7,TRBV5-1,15,TGCGCCAGCAGCACCCTAAGCGGGAGCTCCTACGAGCAGTACTTC,CASSTLSGSSYEQYF
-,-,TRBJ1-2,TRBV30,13,TGTGCCTGGACCAACACCAAGGGCCATGGCTACACCTTC,CAWTNTKGHGYTF
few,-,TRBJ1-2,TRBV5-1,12,TGCGCCAGCTCCCGGGAATTAGGAAGCTACACCTTC,CASSRELGSYTF
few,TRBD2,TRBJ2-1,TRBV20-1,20,TGCAGTGCTAGAGGGGGGACTAGCGGGAGTCGGAGAGGCGCCTACAATGAGCAGTTCTTC,CSARGGTSGSRRGAYNEQFF
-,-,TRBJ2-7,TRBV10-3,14,TGTGCCATCAGTGAGACCGGGGTGAACTATGAGCAGTACTTC,CAISETGVNYEQYF
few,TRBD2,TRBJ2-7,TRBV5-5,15,TGTGCCAGCAGCTTCGGGGGGACTAGCGGGAGCGAGCAGTACTTC,CASSFGGTSGSEQYF
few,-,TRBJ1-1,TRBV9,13,TGCGCCAGCAGTGAGGGGGGAGGCACTGAAGCTTTCTTT,CASSEGGGTEAFF
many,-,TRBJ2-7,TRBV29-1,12,TGCAGCGTTGTGGCTAATTCCTACGAGCAGTACTTC,CSVVANSYEQYF
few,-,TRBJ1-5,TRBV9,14,TGTGCCAGCAGCGTAGATGGGGGGGCCCGGCCCCAGCATTTT,CASSVDGGARPQHF
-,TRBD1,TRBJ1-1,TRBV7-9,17,TGTGCCAGCAGCACCGACAGGGCAGGTGGCGTGAACACTGAAGCTTTCTTT,CASSTDRAGGVNTEAFF
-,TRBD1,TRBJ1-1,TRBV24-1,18,TGTGCCACCAGAACCACAAATGGTCACAGGGGGCTCCACACTGAAGCTTTCTTT,CATRTTNGHRGLHTEAFF
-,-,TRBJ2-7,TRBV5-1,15,TGCGCCAGCAGGGACTCACCAGCAGCCTCCTACGAGCAGTACTTC,CASRDSPAASYEQYF
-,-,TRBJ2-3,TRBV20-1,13,TGCAAGACTCGGGACTCCAGCACAGATACGCAGTATTTT,CKTRDSSTDTQYF
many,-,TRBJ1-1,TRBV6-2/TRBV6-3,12,TGTGCCAGCAGTTTGGGTGTCGGTGAAGCTTTCTTT,CASSLGVGEAFF
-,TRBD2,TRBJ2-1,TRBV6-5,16,TGTGTCAGCATGACTAGCGGGAGCGTATCCTACAATGAGCAGTTCTTC,CVSMTSGSVSYNEQFF
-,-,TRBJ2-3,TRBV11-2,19,TGTGCCAGCAGCTCCTCCCCGAGGGGGAGGGTAGGGGGAGAAGATACGCAGTATTTT,CASSSSPRGRVGGEDTQYF
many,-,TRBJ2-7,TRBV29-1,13,TGCAGCGTTGAAGAAACACAGCCCCGTGGGCAGTACTTC,CSVEETQPRGQYF
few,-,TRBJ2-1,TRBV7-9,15,TGTGCCAGCAGTCGGGACTCCGGGACCTCCTACGAGCAGTTCTTC,CASSRDSGTSYEQFF
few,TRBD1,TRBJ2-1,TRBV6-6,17,TGTGCCAGCAGTTACCCCCCCACAGGGGGCGAATGGAATGAGCAGTTCTTC,CASSYPPTGGEWNEQFF
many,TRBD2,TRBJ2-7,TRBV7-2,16,TGTGCCAGCAGCTGGGGGGCTAGCGGGGGGAACTACGAGCAGTACTTC,CASSWGASGGNYEQYF
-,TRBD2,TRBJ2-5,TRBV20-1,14,TGCAGTGCTAGAGAAGGGGCGGGAGCGGAGACCCAGTACTTC,CSAREGAGAETQYF
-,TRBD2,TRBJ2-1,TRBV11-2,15,TGTGCCAGCAGCTCCCTAGCGGGAAGATTCTATGAGCAGTTCTTC,CASSSLAGRFYEQFF
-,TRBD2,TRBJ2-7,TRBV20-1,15,TGCAGTGCCCCATTCCCCCGGGGGGGATCCTACGAGCAGTACTTC,CSAPFPRGGSYEQYF
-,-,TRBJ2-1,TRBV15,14,TGTGCCACCAGCAGGAGGGCTGTGGGCGATGAGCAGTTCTTC,CATSRRAVGDEQFF
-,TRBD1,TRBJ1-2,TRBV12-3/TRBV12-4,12,TGTGCCAGCACCATGACAGGGGAAGGCTACACCTTC,CASTMTGEGYTF
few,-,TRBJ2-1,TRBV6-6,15,TGTGCCAGCAGTTACCAGACTAGTTTCGACAATGAGCAGTTCTTC,CASSYQTSFDNEQFF
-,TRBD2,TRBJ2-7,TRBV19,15,TGTGCCAGTAGCCGACGGAAAAGCGGGACCTACGAGCAGTACTTC,CASSRRKSGTYEQYF
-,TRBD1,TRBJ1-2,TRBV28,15,TGTGCCAGCAGTCGACAGGGCCTCCTCAACTATGGCTACACCTTC,CASSRQGLLNYGYTF
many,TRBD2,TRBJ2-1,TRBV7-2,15,TGTGCCAGCAGCCCGACTAGCGGGATATACAATGAGCAGTTCTTC,CASSPTSGIYNEQFF
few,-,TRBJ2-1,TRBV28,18,TGTGCCAGCAGTTTATGGTGGAACCCCCGGGGCCGTAGGGATGAGCAGTTCTTC,CASSLWWNPRGRRDEQFF
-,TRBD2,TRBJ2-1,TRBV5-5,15,TGTGCCAGCAGCTTGGCACTAGCGGGGGGGAGTGAGCAGTTCTTC,CASSLALAGGSEQFF
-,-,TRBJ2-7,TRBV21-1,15,TGTGCCAGCAGCAAAGGGGGACAGATGGCGTACGAGCAGTACTTC,CASSKGGQMAYEQYF
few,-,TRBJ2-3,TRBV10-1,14,TGCGCCAGCAGTGAGGCCAGTAGCACAGATACGCAGTATTTT,CASSEASSTDTQYF
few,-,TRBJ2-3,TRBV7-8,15,TGTGCCGGCAGCGTAAACAGGAGAAGCACAGATACGCAGTATTTT,CAGSVNRRSTDTQYF
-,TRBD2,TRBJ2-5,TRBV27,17,TGTGCCAGCAGTCATGGACTAGCGGGAGTTCTAGGAGAGACCCAGTACTTC,CASSHGLAGVLGETQYF
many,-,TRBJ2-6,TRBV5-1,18,TGCGCCAGCAGAGAAACCGGGGTGCCTCTCTGGGGGGCCAACGTCCTGACTTTC,CASRETGVPLWGANVLTF
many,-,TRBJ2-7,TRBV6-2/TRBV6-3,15,TGTGCCAGCAGTTACGCCGGAGGGTCGAACTACGAGCAGTACTTC,CASSYAGGSNYEQYF
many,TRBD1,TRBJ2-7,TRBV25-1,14,TGTGCCAGCAGTGACCTGGACAGGGGGTACGAGCAGTACTTC,CASSDLDRGYEQYF
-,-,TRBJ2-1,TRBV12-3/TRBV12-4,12,TGTGCCAGCAGCGATACCTACAATGAGCAGTTCTTC,CASSDTYNEQFF